This T cell receptor beta chain was sequenced during a study of T cell clones after liver transplantation. As for the study in general: Pre-transplant mixed lymphocyte reactions yielded third-party-reactive TCRbeta sequences as comparators for graft-donor-reactive sequences. Draws occurred before transplant, before withdrawal, and after complete or failed withdrawal.

Germline-derived CDR1 and CDR2 are MDHEN and SYDVKM. The CDR3 loop spans 14 amino acids. V gave up 6 bases and J gave up 3 bases; unmatched junction bases: 7. Profiled with immunoSEQ multiplex PCR; TCRdb holds only in-frame clones, not every one. Altogether roughly 100,000 clones are present, roughly four fifths being singletons, with the ten largest covering approximately 2.8%. Thawed unstimulated PBMCs were FACS-sorted by CD3, CD4 and CD8 into two populations. Sequencing was performed on CD4+ T cells from blood, taken approximately 4 years after liver transplant. The chain is built from TRBV28 and TRBJ2-7; 8 bases match TRBD1. This TCR came from a human patient who received a liver transplant. Some T cells may be the graft donor's. The CDR3 DNA is TGTGCCAGCAGCCAACCCGGGACAGGCTACGAGCAGTACTTC. Its protein is CASSQPGTGYEQYF.